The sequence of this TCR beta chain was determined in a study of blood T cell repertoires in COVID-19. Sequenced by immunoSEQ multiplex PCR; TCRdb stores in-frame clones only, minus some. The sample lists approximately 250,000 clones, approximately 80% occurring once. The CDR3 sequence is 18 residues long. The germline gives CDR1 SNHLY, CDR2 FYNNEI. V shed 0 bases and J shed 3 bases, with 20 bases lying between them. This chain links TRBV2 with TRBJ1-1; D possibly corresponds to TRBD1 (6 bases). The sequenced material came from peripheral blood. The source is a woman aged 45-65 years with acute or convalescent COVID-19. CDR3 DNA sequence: TGTGCCAGCAGTGAAGCTGGGGGCACCTCTGGAGGATACACTGAAGCTTTCTTT. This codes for CASSEAGGTSGGYTEAFF.